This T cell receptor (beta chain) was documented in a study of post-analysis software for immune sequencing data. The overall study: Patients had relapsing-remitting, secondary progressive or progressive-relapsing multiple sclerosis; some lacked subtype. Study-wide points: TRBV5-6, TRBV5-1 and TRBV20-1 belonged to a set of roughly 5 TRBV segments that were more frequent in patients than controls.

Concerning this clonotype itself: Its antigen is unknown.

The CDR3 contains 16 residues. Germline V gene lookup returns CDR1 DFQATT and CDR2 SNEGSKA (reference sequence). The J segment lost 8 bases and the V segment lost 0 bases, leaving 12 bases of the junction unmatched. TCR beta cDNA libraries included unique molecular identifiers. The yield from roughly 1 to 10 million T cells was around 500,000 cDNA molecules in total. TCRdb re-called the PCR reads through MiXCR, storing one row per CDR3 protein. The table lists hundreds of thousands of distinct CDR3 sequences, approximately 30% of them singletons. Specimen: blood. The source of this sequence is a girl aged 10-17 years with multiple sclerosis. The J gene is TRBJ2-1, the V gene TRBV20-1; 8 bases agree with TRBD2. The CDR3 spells CSARDQGKAGVYEQFF. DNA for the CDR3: TGCAGTGCTAGAGATCAAGGGAAAGCGGGAGTCTATGAGCAGTTCTTC.